The rows below give T cell receptor beta chains drawn from one sample of a study of blood T cell repertoires in COVID-19. Some clones are missing from TCRdb's copy, which holds only in-frame ones; the method was immunoSEQ multiplex PCR. The sample yields more than 50,000 clones, under 85% seen once. What was sequenced was peripheral blood. These receptor sequences come from a woman in her sixties with acute or convalescent COVID-19. Each CDR3 is given with its conserved first and last residue. The order of the fields is clone size, J gene, CDR3 length, V gene, D gene, CDR3 protein. A D gene is named only where the DNA matches it firmly. For some rows the clone size is stated as once, few or many, or as a class when expanded; others skip it.

clone size: once
J gene: TRBJ2-2
CDR3 length: 13
V gene: TRBV27
D gene: -
CDR3 protein: CASSLRRTGELFF

clone size: -
J gene: TRBJ1-2
CDR3 length: 15
V gene: TRBV27
D gene: -
CDR3 protein: CASAKGGQANYGYTF

clone size: -
J gene: TRBJ2-7
CDR3 length: 12
V gene: TRBV2
D gene: TRBD1
CDR3 protein: CASSGQGKEQYF

clone size: few
J gene: TRBJ1-2
CDR3 length: 11
V gene: TRBV28
D gene: -
CDR3 protein: CASSSDYGYTF

clone size: -
J gene: TRBJ1-5
CDR3 length: 15
V gene: TRBV7-2
D gene: TRBD1
CDR3 protein: CASSMSGGAGQPQHF

clone size: -
J gene: TRBJ1-4
CDR3 length: 14
V gene: TRBV30
D gene: -
CDR3 protein: CACETGVLNEKLFF

clone size: few
J gene: TRBJ1-4
CDR3 length: 14
V gene: TRBV18
D gene: TRBD1
CDR3 protein: CASSLGQLNEKLFF

clone size: -
J gene: TRBJ1-1
CDR3 length: 13
V gene: TRBV12-3/TRBV12-4
D gene: -
CDR3 protein: CATTHRENTEAFF

clone size: -
J gene: TRBJ2-5
CDR3 length: 16
V gene: TRBV5-1
D gene: TRBD1
CDR3 protein: CASSIGQVGYQETQYF

clone size: -
J gene: TRBJ2-2
CDR3 length: 16
V gene: TRBV25-1
D gene: -
CDR3 protein: CASSEFGQANTGELFF

clone size: -
J gene: TRBJ2-1
CDR3 length: 12
V gene: TRBV30
D gene: -
CDR3 protein: CAWDGQFNEQFF

clone size: -
J gene: TRBJ1-2
CDR3 length: 15
V gene: TRBV14
D gene: -
CDR3 protein: CASSFRQDCRVGYTF

clone size: -
J gene: TRBJ1-2
CDR3 length: 17
V gene: TRBV4-2
D gene: -
CDR3 protein: CASSQDMKQATNYGYTF

clone size: once
J gene: TRBJ1-1
CDR3 length: 16
V gene: TRBV28
D gene: -
CDR3 protein: CASSFIATRRLPEAFF

clone size: -
J gene: TRBJ1-1
CDR3 length: 16
V gene: TRBV6-5
D gene: -
CDR3 protein: CASSYSISGRTAEAFF

clone size: -
J gene: TRBJ2-1
CDR3 length: 15
V gene: TRBV7-2
D gene: TRBD2
CDR3 protein: CASSLTLAGANEQFF

clone size: few
J gene: TRBJ1-2
CDR3 length: 14
V gene: TRBV5-1
D gene: -
CDR3 protein: CASRDFDSAYGYTF

clone size: -
J gene: TRBJ2-5
CDR3 length: 18
V gene: TRBV10-3
D gene: TRBD2
CDR3 protein: CAISGSLAGEVSMETQYF

clone size: -
J gene: TRBJ1-1
CDR3 length: 16
V gene: TRBV11-2
D gene: -
CDR3 protein: CASSFFSSAGGTEAFF

clone size: -
J gene: TRBJ1-1
CDR3 length: 16
V gene: TRBV7-9
D gene: -
CDR3 protein: CASSLSAGVIDTEAFF

clone size: -
J gene: TRBJ1-5
CDR3 length: 13
V gene: TRBV30
D gene: -
CDR3 protein: CAWSASTYQPQHF

clone size: -
J gene: TRBJ1-2
CDR3 length: 16
V gene: TRBV7-9
D gene: TRBD1
CDR3 protein: CASSSHPPGQAYGYTF

clone size: -
J gene: TRBJ2-3
CDR3 length: 13
V gene: TRBV29-1
D gene: TRBD2
CDR3 protein: CSVRWGGGDTQYF

clone size: -
J gene: TRBJ1-4
CDR3 length: 17
V gene: TRBV5-6
D gene: TRBD1
CDR3 protein: CASSRWWGTGRNEKLFF

clone size: -
J gene: TRBJ2-2
CDR3 length: 14
V gene: TRBV25-1
D gene: -
CDR3 protein: CASRGQGGTGELFF

clone size: -
J gene: TRBJ1-5
CDR3 length: 17
V gene: TRBV10-3
D gene: -
CDR3 protein: CAISESWGQLTGQPQHF

clone size: -
J gene: TRBJ2-1
CDR3 length: 13
V gene: TRBV19
D gene: TRBD2
CDR3 protein: CASSILAGNEQFF

clone size: -
J gene: TRBJ1-5
CDR3 length: 14
V gene: TRBV6-6
D gene: -
CDR3 protein: CASSLPGQGQPQHF

clone size: -
J gene: TRBJ1-5
CDR3 length: 16
V gene: TRBV2
D gene: -
CDR3 protein: CASSEIAGTSNQPQHF

clone size: -
J gene: TRBJ2-1
CDR3 length: 15
V gene: TRBV5-8
D gene: -
CDR3 protein: CASSLGMLEGNEQFF

clone size: -
J gene: TRBJ1-1
CDR3 length: 13
V gene: TRBV9
D gene: -
CDR3 protein: CASSVERDTEAFF

clone size: once
J gene: TRBJ2-5
CDR3 length: 16
V gene: TRBV6-2/TRBV6-3
D gene: TRBD2
CDR3 protein: CASSYLERGFKETQYF

clone size: -
J gene: TRBJ1-1
CDR3 length: 14
V gene: TRBV7-9
D gene: -
CDR3 protein: CASSLGQVNTEAFF

clone size: -
J gene: TRBJ2-3
CDR3 length: 16
V gene: TRBV9
D gene: TRBD2
CDR3 protein: CASSVIGEGSTDTQYF

clone size: -
J gene: TRBJ2-3
CDR3 length: 15
V gene: TRBV10-3
D gene: -
CDR3 protein: CAISEWGTSTDTQYF

clone size: few
J gene: TRBJ1-3
CDR3 length: 15
V gene: TRBV19
D gene: TRBD1
CDR3 protein: CASTPPWGQGNTIYF

clone size: -
J gene: TRBJ1-2
CDR3 length: 14
V gene: TRBV6-5
D gene: TRBD1
CDR3 protein: CASSDRAVGYGYTF

clone size: -
J gene: TRBJ2-1
CDR3 length: 16
V gene: TRBV19
D gene: -
CDR3 protein: CASKPANRATYNEQFF

clone size: few
J gene: TRBJ1-6
CDR3 length: 14
V gene: TRBV2
D gene: -
CDR3 protein: CASSRYTFASPLHF

clone size: -
J gene: TRBJ2-2
CDR3 length: 12
V gene: TRBV29-1
D gene: -
CDR3 protein: CSVVRNTGELFF

clone size: few
J gene: TRBJ1-1
CDR3 length: 16
V gene: TRBV27
D gene: -
CDR3 protein: CASSLIRTRTGTEAFF

clone size: -
J gene: TRBJ1-5
CDR3 length: 14
V gene: TRBV29-1
D gene: -
CDR3 protein: CRVPDWHSNQPQHF

clone size: once
J gene: TRBJ1-2
CDR3 length: 14
V gene: TRBV5-6
D gene: -
CDR3 protein: CASSLVSVYYGYTF

clone size: -
J gene: TRBJ2-1
CDR3 length: 12
V gene: TRBV6-5
D gene: -
CDR3 protein: CASIFQDNEQFF

clone size: -
J gene: TRBJ1-5
CDR3 length: 19
V gene: TRBV11-2
D gene: -
CDR3 protein: CASSLKEGLQFYSNQPQHF

clone size: -
J gene: TRBJ1-1
CDR3 length: 14
V gene: TRBV18
D gene: TRBD1
CDR3 protein: CASSPDRGVTEAFF